These 12 T cell receptor beta chains came from one sample sequenced in a study of technical replicates of blood from a few donors. TCRdb keeps only in-frame clones here, not all; method: immunoSEQ multiplex PCR. Found here are about 81,000 clones, under 95% of them singletons; the top ten hold approximately 0.25%. The source material was T cells isolated from PBMCs. Every receptor here comes from a human donor in good health.

The chain carries TRBV7-9 and TRBJ2-1; D remains unclear. Trimming took off 3 bases at V and 6 bases at J, with 9 bases between the two ends. Looked up from germline, CDR1 is SEHNR and CDR2 is FQNEAQ (reference sequence). This CDR3 region has 13 residues. The CDR3 protein is CASSFSLSNEQFF. The CDR3 bases are TGTGCCAGCAGCTTCTCCCTGTCCAATGAGCAGTTCTTC.

The chain couples TRBV6-1 to TRBJ1-5; 8 positions match TRBD1. In germline, CDR1 is MNHNS, CDR2 SASEGT. The CDR3 loop spans 18 amino acids. J was trimmed by 0 bases and V by 4 bases; bases with no gene match: 11. CDR3 nucleotides: TGTGCCAGCAGTGCCGCGCTGAGCAGGGGGCTTAGCAATCAGCCCCAGCATTTT. Protein sequence: CASSAALSRGLSNQPQHF.

The rearrangement joins TRBV27 to TRBJ2-7; 13 bases match TRBD2. The CDR3 loop spans 15 amino acids. J was trimmed by 3 bases and V by 4 bases; bases with no gene match: 3. CDR1 is MNHEY and CDR2 is SMNVEV in the germline V gene (reference sequence). The CDR3 DNA follows: TGTGCCAGCAGTTCCGGGACTAGCGGGATCTACGAGCAGTACTTC. The encoded protein is CASSSGTSGIYEQYF.

This chain joins TRBV28 and TRBJ2-7; 8 bases are shared with TRBD1. CDR1 is MDHEN and CDR2 is SYDVKM in the germline V gene. V lost 6 bases to trimming and J lost 8 bases; unmatched junction nucleotides: 12. This CDR3 spans 14 amino acids. The CDR3 reads CASRTGAWDLQQYF. CDR3 DNA: TGTGCCAGCAGGACAGGGGCGTGGGATTTACAGCAGTACTTC.

The chain recombines TRBV15 with TRBJ2-1; TRBD2 matches 7 bases. With V trimmed by 6 bases and J by 0 bases, 20 bases remained unmatched. Germline V gene sequence: CDR1 LNHNV, CDR2 YYDKDF (reference sequence). This CDR3 spans 20 amino acids. The CDR3 protein is CATRDTSAQTIRRSYNEQFF. The CDR3 region has the DNA TGTGCCACCAGGGATACTAGCGCCCAAACTATAAGACGCTCCTACAATGAGCAGTTCTTC.

The chain employs TRBV7-8 and TRBJ1-4, with D possibly TRBD1 on 5 matching bases. This CDR3 region has 15 residues. Germline assignment: CDR1 SGHVS and CDR2 FQNEAQ. The V end lost 6 bases, the J end lost 7 bases, and 18 bases lay between the germline ends. CDR3: CASSFSRTSSEKLFF. CDR3 sequence (DNA): TGTGCCAGCAGTTTTAGTAGGACAAGCTCTGAAAAACTGTTTTTT.

The chain recombines TRBV10-3 with TRBJ2-5; D gene unclear. This CDR3 contains 13 residues. Trimming removed 4 bases at V and 3 bases at J, with 9 bases between. Germline V gene sequence: CDR1 ENHRY, CDR2 SYGVKD. CDR3 nucleotide sequence: TGTGCCATCAGTGGGGCAGGTAAAGAGACCCAGTACTTC. Amino acid sequence: CAISGAGKETQYF.

This chain uses TRBV7-9 with TRBJ2-3; D perhaps matches TRBD2 (5 bases). This CDR3 has 15 residues. The V end lost 5 bases, the J end lost 2 bases, and 14 bases lay between the germline ends. Looked up from germline, CDR1 is SEHNR and CDR2 is FQNEAQ (reference sequence). CDR3 sequence (DNA): TGTGCCAGCAGCCTTCGGACTGACCTCACAGATACGCAGTATTTT. This codes for CASSLRTDLTDTQYF.

The chain has TRBV7-9 and TRBJ2-3; 11 bases are shared with TRBD2. V gave up 4 bases and J gave up 4 bases; unmatched junction bases: 13. There are 18 residues in the CDR3. Germline V gene lookup returns CDR1 SEHNR and CDR2 FQNEAQ (reference sequence). The CDR3 sequence is CASSSLAGGIIYADTQYF. The CDR3 nucleotides are TGTGCCAGCAGCTCCTTAGCGGGAGGGATAATTTACGCAGATACGCAGTATTTT.

V gene TRBV7-9 combines with J gene TRBJ2-1; no firm D call. The CDR3 contains 14 residues. Trimming stripped 2 bases from V and 9 bases from J, with 14 bases between. Germline CDR1 reads SEHNR; CDR2 reads FQNEAQ (reference sequence). This chain's CDR3 is CASSLRLVRGEQFF. The CDR3 region has the DNA TGTGCCAGCAGCTTACGGCTAGTTCGCGGTGAGCAGTTCTTC.

The gene calls are TRBV11-3 and TRBJ1-2, with D possibly being TRBD1 (6 bases). CDR1 is SGHNT and CDR2 is YENEEA in the germline V gene. The CDR3 contains 14 residues. Trimming left V 3 bases short and J 3 bases short, with 11 bases between. In DNA, the CDR3 is TGTGCCAGCAGCTTCTCAGGGGCGGACTATGGCTACACCTTC. It yields the protein CASSFSGADYGYTF.

V gene TRBV9 combines with J gene TRBJ2-3; 14 bases agree with TRBD2. CDR1 is SGDLS, CDR2 YYNGEE, per germline. This CDR3 is 16 amino acids long. V gave up 5 bases and J gave up 5 bases; unmatched junction bases: 7. CDR3 region: CASSGTSGRDKDTQYF. CDR3 coding DNA: TGTGCCAGCAGTGGGACTAGCGGGAGAGATAAAGATACGCAGTATTTT.